A selection of T cell receptor beta chains follows, all from one sample in a study of siplizumab effects on memory and regulatory T cells. Sequencing used immunoSEQ multiplex PCR; TCRdb keeps in-frame clones, though not all of them. The sample lists 110,000 or so clones, 85% to 95% occurring once. The specimen was non-Treg CD4+ T cells sorted from blood. The receptor source for this set is a human donor in good health. CDR3s include the opening cysteine and the closing phenylalanine or tryptophan. A D gene is named only where the DNA matches it firmly. The size entry is marked missing in some rows and otherwise reads once, few, many or a size class.

abundance: once
d_gene: -
v_gene: TRBV21-1
j_gene: TRBJ2-3
CDR3nt: TGTGCCAGCAGCCCCCCGGGACTAGCGGTGCCCAGGGATACGCAGTATTTT
CDR3aa: CASSPPGLAVPRDTQYF

abundance: -
d_gene: -
v_gene: TRBV9
j_gene: TRBJ1-1
CDR3nt: TGTGCCAGCAGCGTACGATCTAACGCTGAAGCTTTCTTT
CDR3aa: CASSVRSNAEAFF

abundance: -
d_gene: TRBD1
v_gene: TRBV28
j_gene: TRBJ1-2
CDR3nt: TGTGCCAGCAGTAACGGACAGGGGGGCATCTATGGCTACACCTTC
CDR3aa: CASSNGQGGIYGYTF

abundance: -
d_gene: -
v_gene: TRBV18
j_gene: TRBJ1-5
CDR3nt: TGTGCCAGCTCACCGCCTAATCAGCCCCAGCATTTT
CDR3aa: CASSPPNQPQHF

abundance: -
d_gene: -
v_gene: TRBV30
j_gene: TRBJ2-7
CDR3nt: TGTGCCTGGAACCCGCCGATAGGGGTCACGGTGTCTCACGAGCAGTACTTC
CDR3aa: CAWNPPIGVTVSHEQYF

abundance: -
d_gene: -
v_gene: TRBV19
j_gene: TRBJ2-4
CDR3nt: TGTGCCAGTAGTCCGACAGAAAACATTCAGTACTTC
CDR3aa: CASSPTENIQYF

abundance: -
d_gene: -
v_gene: TRBV27
j_gene: TRBJ1-5
CDR3nt: TGTGCCAGCAGCCTTCGTTTTAGGGGGGATAGCAATCAGCCCCAGCATTTT
CDR3aa: CASSLRFRGDSNQPQHF

abundance: few
d_gene: -
v_gene: TRBV10-3
j_gene: TRBJ2-3
CDR3nt: TGTGCCATCAGTGAGTCGATGGACTTCACAGATACGCAGTATTTT
CDR3aa: CAISESMDFTDTQYF

abundance: -
d_gene: TRBD1
v_gene: TRBV30
j_gene: TRBJ1-3
CDR3nt: TGTGCCTGGTTGGGACAGGGCACTGGAAACACCATATATTTT
CDR3aa: CAWLGQGTGNTIYF

abundance: once
d_gene: -
v_gene: TRBV5-6
j_gene: TRBJ2-6
CDR3nt: TGTGCCAGCAGCTTCGTTACTGGGGCCAACGTCCTGACTTTC
CDR3aa: CASSFVTGANVLTF

abundance: -
d_gene: -
v_gene: TRBV2
j_gene: TRBJ2-1
CDR3nt: TGTGCCAGCAGTGGGGTTCAGGTTAAGTTCTTC
CDR3aa: CASSGVQVKFF

abundance: -
d_gene: -
v_gene: TRBV7-6
j_gene: TRBJ2-2
CDR3nt: TGTGCCAGCAGCTTCCAGCACGCCGGGGAGCTGTTTTTT
CDR3aa: CASSFQHAGELFF

abundance: -
d_gene: TRBD1
v_gene: TRBV7-2
j_gene: TRBJ2-7
CDR3nt: TGTGCCAGCAGCTTAGGAGGGACAGGATACGAGCAGTACTTC
CDR3aa: CASSLGGTGYEQYF

abundance: -
d_gene: TRBD2
v_gene: TRBV11-1
j_gene: TRBJ2-3
CDR3nt: TGTGCCAGCAGTCCTGCTAGCGGGGGGGCCAGAGATACGCAGTATTTT
CDR3aa: CASSPASGGARDTQYF

abundance: -
d_gene: -
v_gene: TRBV5-1
j_gene: TRBJ2-6
CDR3nt: TGCGCCAGCAGCGATGGATCTGGGGCCAACGTCCTGACTTTC
CDR3aa: CASSDGSGANVLTF

abundance: -
d_gene: TRBD1
v_gene: TRBV6-5
j_gene: TRBJ2-7
CDR3nt: TGTGCCAGCAGTTACGGGACAGCTGCCTACGAGCAGTACTTC
CDR3aa: CASSYGTAAYEQYF

abundance: -
d_gene: TRBD1
v_gene: TRBV10-3
j_gene: TRBJ1-1
CDR3nt: TGTGCCATCAGGGGACAGGCGAACACTGAAGCTTTCTTT
CDR3aa: CAIRGQANTEAFF

abundance: -
d_gene: -
v_gene: TRBV10-3
j_gene: TRBJ2-7
CDR3nt: TGTGCCATCAGTGAGTCCGGGACGGTATCCTACGAGCAGTACTTC
CDR3aa: CAISESGTVSYEQYF

abundance: -
d_gene: -
v_gene: TRBV7-7
j_gene: TRBJ1-5
CDR3nt: TGTGCCAGCAGTCTCCGGGATCTCAATCAGCCCCAGCATTTT
CDR3aa: CASSLRDLNQPQHF

abundance: -
d_gene: -
v_gene: TRBV9
j_gene: TRBJ1-1
CDR3nt: TGTGCCAGCAGCGTACGAGGGAGGGACACTGAAGCTTTCTTT
CDR3aa: CASSVRGRDTEAFF

abundance: -
d_gene: -
v_gene: TRBV27
j_gene: TRBJ2-7
CDR3nt: TGTGCCAGCAGTTTGCCTGGTAGGGACGAGCAGTACTTC
CDR3aa: CASSLPGRDEQYF

abundance: -
d_gene: -
v_gene: TRBV25-1
j_gene: TRBJ1-1
CDR3nt: TGTGCCAGCAGAGGGAAGACCACTGAAGCTTTCTTT
CDR3aa: CASRGKTTEAFF

abundance: -
d_gene: TRBD1
v_gene: TRBV28
j_gene: TRBJ2-7
CDR3nt: TGTGCCAGCAGTTATCCACCAGGGGGACCCTACGAGCAGTACTTC
CDR3aa: CASSYPPGGPYEQYF

abundance: -
d_gene: TRBD2
v_gene: TRBV30
j_gene: TRBJ2-5
CDR3nt: TGTGCCTGGGATAGCGGGGGCCGGACCCAGTACTTC
CDR3aa: CAWDSGGRTQYF

abundance: -
d_gene: -
v_gene: TRBV7-2
j_gene: TRBJ1-2
CDR3nt: TGTGCCAGCAGCTTAGTTGCGGCTAACTATGGCTACACCTTC
CDR3aa: CASSLVAANYGYTF

abundance: -
d_gene: -
v_gene: TRBV4-1
j_gene: TRBJ1-4
CDR3nt: TGCGCCAGCAGCCAAGAGCAGGGGTATAAACTGTTTTTT
CDR3aa: CASSQEQGYKLFF

abundance: -
d_gene: TRBD1
v_gene: TRBV5-6
j_gene: TRBJ1-2
CDR3nt: TGTGCCAGCAGCTGGGACAGCCTTCCTAACTATGGCTACACCTTC
CDR3aa: CASSWDSLPNYGYTF

abundance: -
d_gene: -
v_gene: TRBV6-5
j_gene: TRBJ2-5
CDR3nt: TGTGCCAGCAGTTACGGGGGCCAAGAGACCCAGTACTTC
CDR3aa: CASSYGGQETQYF

abundance: -
d_gene: -
v_gene: TRBV7-9
j_gene: TRBJ2-1
CDR3nt: TGTGCCAGCAGCCCTCCCTGGGGGCCTAACAATGAGCAGTTCTTC
CDR3aa: CASSPPWGPNNEQFF

abundance: -
d_gene: TRBD1
v_gene: TRBV6-1
j_gene: TRBJ2-7
CDR3nt: TGTGCCAGCAGGACGGGACAGGGGCAAGCCTACGAGCAGTACTTC
CDR3aa: CASRTGQGQAYEQYF

abundance: -
d_gene: TRBD1
v_gene: TRBV5-1
j_gene: TRBJ1-5
CDR3nt: TGCGCCAGCAGCCCAGGACAGGGGAATCAGCCCCAGCATTTT
CDR3aa: CASSPGQGNQPQHF

abundance: -
d_gene: TRBD1
v_gene: TRBV6-6
j_gene: TRBJ1-1
CDR3nt: TGTGCCAGCAGACCTAGAGCAGGGGGTGGGGACACTGAAGCTTTCTTT
CDR3aa: CASRPRAGGGDTEAFF

abundance: once
d_gene: -
v_gene: TRBV21-1
j_gene: TRBJ2-3
CDR3nt: TGTGCCAGCAGCTCTTGCGGGGCAGGACACACAGATACGCAGTATTTT
CDR3aa: CASSSCGAGHTDTQYF

abundance: -
d_gene: -
v_gene: TRBV6-5
j_gene: TRBJ1-1
CDR3nt: TGTGCCAGCAGTTACTCGGGCGCGAACACTGAAGCTTTCTTT
CDR3aa: CASSYSGANTEAFF

abundance: -
d_gene: TRBD1
v_gene: TRBV6-1
j_gene: TRBJ2-2
CDR3nt: TGTGCCAGCAGGCTCCAGGGGGCGAACACCGGGGAGCTGTTTTTT
CDR3aa: CASRLQGANTGELFF

abundance: -
d_gene: -
v_gene: TRBV9
j_gene: TRBJ2-3
CDR3nt: TGTGCCAGCAGCGTGGTAGAGGCCACAGATACGCAGTATTTT
CDR3aa: CASSVVEATDTQYF

abundance: -
d_gene: -
v_gene: TRBV14
j_gene: TRBJ2-7
CDR3nt: TGTGCCAGCAGCCTAGGTGGTAAAAGCTCCTACGAGCAGTACTTC
CDR3aa: CASSLGGKSSYEQYF

abundance: -
d_gene: TRBD1
v_gene: TRBV7-9
j_gene: TRBJ1-6
CDR3nt: TGTGCCAGCAGCTTAGCACAGGGGGCCCTCCACTTT
CDR3aa: CASSLAQGALHF

abundance: once
d_gene: TRBD1
v_gene: TRBV5-1
j_gene: TRBJ2-7
CDR3nt: TGCGCCAGCAGCGCAGCCGGGACAGGGGGCTACGAGCAGTACTTC
CDR3aa: CASSAAGTGGYEQYF

abundance: -
d_gene: -
v_gene: TRBV5-1
j_gene: TRBJ2-7
CDR3nt: TGCGCCAGCAGCTTGGCCCGGGACGCCGCCTACGAGCAGTACTTC
CDR3aa: CASSLARDAAYEQYF

abundance: -
d_gene: -
v_gene: TRBV28
j_gene: TRBJ1-5
CDR3nt: TGTGCCAGCAACGGGGAAAATCAGCCCCAGCATTTT
CDR3aa: CASNGENQPQHF

abundance: -
d_gene: -
v_gene: TRBV28
j_gene: TRBJ1-2
CDR3nt: TGTGCCAGCAGTTTGGGCTGGACGGGGAACTATGGCTACACCTTC
CDR3aa: CASSLGWTGNYGYTF

abundance: -
d_gene: -
v_gene: TRBV15
j_gene: TRBJ1-2
CDR3nt: TGTGCCACCAGCAGGCCGGGACTTAGTAACTATGGCTACACCTTC
CDR3aa: CATSRPGLSNYGYTF

abundance: -
d_gene: -
v_gene: TRBV9
j_gene: TRBJ2-5
CDR3nt: TGTGCCAGCAGCGTAGGAGAAGAGACCCAGTACTTC
CDR3aa: CASSVGEETQYF

abundance: -
d_gene: TRBD1
v_gene: TRBV7-9
j_gene: TRBJ1-1
CDR3nt: TGTGCCAGCAGACCGACAGGGGGCACTGAAGCTTTCTTT
CDR3aa: CASRPTGGTEAFF

abundance: -
d_gene: -
v_gene: TRBV5-1
j_gene: TRBJ2-5
CDR3nt: TGCGCCAGCAGCGCACGGACTCGGGCGTTCGAAGAGACCCAGTACTTC
CDR3aa: CASSARTRAFEETQYF

abundance: -
d_gene: -
v_gene: TRBV18
j_gene: TRBJ2-1
CDR3nt: TGTGCCAGCTCACCAGGGGGCCAGACTTACAATGAGCAGTTCTTC
CDR3aa: CASSPGGQTYNEQFF

abundance: -
d_gene: -
v_gene: TRBV5-1
j_gene: TRBJ1-6
CDR3nt: TGCGCCAGCAGCTCGGGGCAGGGTGATTCACCCCTCCACTTT
CDR3aa: CASSSGQGDSPLHF

abundance: -
d_gene: TRBD2
v_gene: TRBV7-2
j_gene: TRBJ2-3
CDR3nt: TGTGCCAGCAGGCTAGCGGGAACAAGCACAGATACGCAGTATTTT
CDR3aa: CASRLAGTSTDTQYF

abundance: once
d_gene: -
v_gene: TRBV10-1
j_gene: TRBJ1-1
CDR3nt: TGCGCCAGCAGTGAAACGGGGGGCGCAGGGAACACTGAAGCTTTCTTT
CDR3aa: CASSETGGAGNTEAFF

abundance: once
d_gene: TRBD1
v_gene: TRBV9
j_gene: TRBJ2-3
CDR3nt: TGTGCCAGCAGCGTTACAGGGGGAGATACGCAGTATTTT
CDR3aa: CASSVTGGDTQYF

abundance: once
d_gene: -
v_gene: TRBV5-1
j_gene: TRBJ1-2
CDR3nt: TGCGCCAGCAGCTCGGACGGTACCTATGGCTACACCTTC
CDR3aa: CASSSDGTYGYTF

abundance: once
d_gene: TRBD2
v_gene: TRBV6-1
j_gene: TRBJ2-7
CDR3nt: TGTGCCAGCACCGAGGGTAGCGGGGCGTACTACGAGCAGTACTTC
CDR3aa: CASTEGSGAYYEQYF

abundance: -
d_gene: -
v_gene: TRBV14
j_gene: TRBJ1-4
CDR3nt: TGTGCCAGCAGCCAAGTAGGACTGAAACTGTTTTTT
CDR3aa: CASSQVGLKLFF

abundance: once
d_gene: TRBD1
v_gene: TRBV11-2
j_gene: TRBJ1-5
CDR3nt: TGTGCCAGCAGCTTAGGAGGGACAGGGGGCACAGGAAACAATCAGCCCCAGCATTTT
CDR3aa: CASSLGGTGGTGNNQPQHF

abundance: -
d_gene: -
v_gene: TRBV9
j_gene: TRBJ1-1
CDR3nt: TGTGCCAGCAGCGTCCAGGGCGAGTTCGGCACTGAAGCTTTCTTT
CDR3aa: CASSVQGEFGTEAFF

abundance: -
d_gene: -
v_gene: TRBV19
j_gene: TRBJ2-5
CDR3nt: TGTGCCAGTAGTATAGAGGGGCAGACCCAGTACTTC
CDR3aa: CASSIEGQTQYF

abundance: -
d_gene: TRBD1
v_gene: TRBV19
j_gene: TRBJ1-2
CDR3nt: TGTGCCAGTTCCGACAGGGGCTTTGGCTACACCTTC
CDR3aa: CASSDRGFGYTF

abundance: -
d_gene: TRBD1
v_gene: TRBV2
j_gene: TRBJ1-2
CDR3nt: TGTGCCAGCAGTCGAGACAGGGCTGATTATGGCTACACCTTC
CDR3aa: CASSRDRADYGYTF

abundance: -
d_gene: TRBD1
v_gene: TRBV6-1
j_gene: TRBJ1-4
CDR3nt: TGTGCCAGCACGGGACAGGGAATCGAAAAACTGTTTTTT
CDR3aa: CASTGQGIEKLFF